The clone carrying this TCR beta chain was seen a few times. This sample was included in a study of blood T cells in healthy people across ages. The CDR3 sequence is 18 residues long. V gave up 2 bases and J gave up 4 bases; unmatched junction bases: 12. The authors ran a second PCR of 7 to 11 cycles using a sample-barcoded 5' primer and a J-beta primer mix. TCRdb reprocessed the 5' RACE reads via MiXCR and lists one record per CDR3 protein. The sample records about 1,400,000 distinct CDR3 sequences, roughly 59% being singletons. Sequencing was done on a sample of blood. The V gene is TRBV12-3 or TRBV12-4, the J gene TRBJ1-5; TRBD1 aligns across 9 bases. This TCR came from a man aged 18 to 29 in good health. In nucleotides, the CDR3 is TGTGCCAGCAGTTTACGGAGACAGGGGGTTGGTGGGAATCAGCCCCAGCATTTT. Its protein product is CASSLRRQGVGGNQPQHF.